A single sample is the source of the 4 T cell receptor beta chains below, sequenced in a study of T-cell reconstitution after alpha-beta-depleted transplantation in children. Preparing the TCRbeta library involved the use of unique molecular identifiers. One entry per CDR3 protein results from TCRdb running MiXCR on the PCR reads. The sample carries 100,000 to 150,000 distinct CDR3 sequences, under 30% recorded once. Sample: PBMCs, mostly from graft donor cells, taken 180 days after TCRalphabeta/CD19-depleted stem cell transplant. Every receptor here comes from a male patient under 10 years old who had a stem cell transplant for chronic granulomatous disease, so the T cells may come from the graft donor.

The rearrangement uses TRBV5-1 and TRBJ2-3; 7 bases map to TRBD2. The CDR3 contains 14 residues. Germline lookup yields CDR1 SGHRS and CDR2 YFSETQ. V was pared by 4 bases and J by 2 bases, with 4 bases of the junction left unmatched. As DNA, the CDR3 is TGCGCCAGCAGCCGGGACTACCCCACAGATACGCAGTATTTT. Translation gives CASSRDYPTDTQYF.

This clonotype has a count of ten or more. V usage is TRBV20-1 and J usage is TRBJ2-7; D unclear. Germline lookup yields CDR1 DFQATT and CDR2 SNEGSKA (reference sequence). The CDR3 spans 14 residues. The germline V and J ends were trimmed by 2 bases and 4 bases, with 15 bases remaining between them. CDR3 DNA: TGCAGTGCTAGACCTTCCCTTCGGATTTACGAGCAGTACTTC. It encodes CSARPSLRIYEQYF.

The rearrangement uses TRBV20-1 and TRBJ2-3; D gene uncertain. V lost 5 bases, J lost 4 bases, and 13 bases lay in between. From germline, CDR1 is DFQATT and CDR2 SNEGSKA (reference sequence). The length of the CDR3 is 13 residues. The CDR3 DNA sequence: TGCAGTGCTTTACCAACAGTTTCAGATACGCAGTATTTT. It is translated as CSALPTVSDTQYF.

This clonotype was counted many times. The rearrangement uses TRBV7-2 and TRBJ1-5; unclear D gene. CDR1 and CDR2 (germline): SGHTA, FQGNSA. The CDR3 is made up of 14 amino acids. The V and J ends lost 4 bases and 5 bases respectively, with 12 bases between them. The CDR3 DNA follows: TGTGCCAGCAGCTCAGGACGGGCGGATCAGCCCCAGCATTTT. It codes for CASSSGRADQPQHF.